These T cell receptor beta chains were read from a single sample in a study of cytomegalovirus exposure and HLA in healthy donors. Sequenced by immunoSEQ multiplex PCR; TCRdb stores in-frame clones only, minus some. The sample has over 80,000 clones, about four fifths seen once. Sequencing used PBMCs. The receptors were sampled from a middle-aged man in good health and CMV-seropositive. Each CDR3 is given with its conserved first and last residue. Each record gives: J gene, V gene, D gene, clone size, CDR3 protein, CDR3 DNA. D genes are given only for firm matches. For some rows the clone size is stated as once, few or many, or as a class when expanded; others skip it.

TRBJ1-4,TRBV6-1,TRBD1,.,CASSDSGGREKLFF,TGTGCCAGCAGTGATTCAGGGGGGAGGGAAAAACTGTTTTTT
TRBJ2-3,TRBV7-9,TRBD2,.,CASSFVGGTRTQDTQYF,TGTGCCAGCAGCTTTGTGGGCGGGACTAGAACACAAGATACGCAGTATTTT
TRBJ2-1,TRBV11-2,.,.,CASTDFSYNEQFF,TGTGCCAGCACCGACTTCTCCTACAATGAGCAGTTCTTC
TRBJ1-1,TRBV15,.,.,CATGSLGGAGTEAFF,TGTGCCACCGGGTCTCTTGGGGGGGCCGGGACTGAAGCTTTCTTT
TRBJ1-3,TRBV6-6,.,once,CASSYDRRSGNTIYF,TGTGCCAGCAGTTACGACAGGCGCTCTGGAAACACCATATATTTT
TRBJ2-1,TRBV5-1,TRBD2,.,CASSRSLAGGVLGSYNEQFF,TGCGCCAGCAGTCGCTCCCTCGCGGGAGGTGTCCTTGGGTCCTACAATGAGCAGTTCTTC
TRBJ2-7,TRBV18,TRBD1,.,CASSSGTAPNYEQYF,TGTGCCAGCTCGTCCGGGACAGCCCCGAACTACGAGCAGTACTTC
TRBJ2-7,TRBV6-1,.,few,CASSEGSFRVPRVPYEQYF,TGTGCCAGCAGTGAAGGTTCATTCCGGGTCCCCCGTGTCCCCTACGAGCAGTACTTC
TRBJ2-3,TRBV5-5,.,medium-sized,CASSLVVSDTDTQYF,TGTGCCAGCAGCTTGGTGGTTAGCGACACAGATACGCAGTATTTT
TRBJ2-6,TRBV18,.,.,CASSPRALTRGANVLTF,TGTGCCAGCTCACCACGGGCTCTAACGAGAGGGGCCAACGTCCTGACTTTC
TRBJ1-2,TRBV2,.,.,CASRGGNYGYTF,TGTGCCAGCAGGGGAGGGAACTATGGCTACACCTTC
TRBJ2-5,TRBV6-5,TRBD1,.,CASSGQDREETQYF,TGTGCCAGCTCCGGGCAGGACAGGGAAGAGACCCAGTACTTC
TRBJ2-5,TRBV7-9,.,.,CASSSPTIRETQYF,TGTGCCAGCAGTTCACCGACTATTCGGGAGACCCAGTACTTC
TRBJ1-2,TRBV10-1,.,once,CASSPRGGYGYTF,TGCGCCAGCAGTCCTCGGGGGGGCTATGGCTACACCTTC
TRBJ2-3,TRBV5-1,TRBD2,.,CASSPGLAGGSIDTQYF,TGCGCCAGCAGTCCGGGACTAGCGGGAGGGTCGATAGATACGCAGTATTTT
TRBJ2-4,TRBV5-1,.,.,CASSFRHRKNIQYF,TGCGCCAGCAGCTTCCGACACAGAAAAAACATTCAGTACTTC
TRBJ1-2,TRBV4-2,TRBD1,.,CASSQQGVEGYTF,TGTGCCAGCAGCCAACAGGGGGTCGAAGGCTACACCTTC
TRBJ1-2,TRBV9,TRBD1,.,CASSVHGQAKYGYTF,TGTGCCAGCAGCGTCCACGGACAGGCGAAGTATGGCTACACCTTC
TRBJ2-7,TRBV6-6,.,few,CASSGTSYEQYF,TGTGCCAGCAGTGGGACATCCTACGAGCAGTACTTC
TRBJ2-2,TRBV13,TRBD2,.,CASSPPAGGGTGELFF,TGTGCCAGCAGCCCCCCGGCGGGAGGAGGTACCGGGGAGCTGTTTTTT
TRBJ2-5,TRBV4-1,TRBD2,few,CASSQGPGGETQYF,TGCGCCAGCAGCCAAGGCCCGGGAGGGGAGACCCAGTACTTC
TRBJ1-3,TRBV9,.,.,CASSVGGDSGNTIYF,TGTGCCAGCAGCGTAGGGGGAGACTCTGGAAACACCATATATTTT
TRBJ2-4,TRBV6-1,TRBD2,few,CASSGGGFDKNIQYF,TGTGCCAGCAGTGGGGGGGGGTTTGACAAAAACATTCAGTACTTC
TRBJ1-1,TRBV4-1,TRBD1,.,CASSQDSGTGGTEAFF,TGCGCCAGCAGCCAAGATTCCGGGACAGGGGGAACTGAAGCTTTCTTT
TRBJ1-2,TRBV2,.,.,CASSRTDYGYTF,TGTGCCAGCAGTAGGACAGACTATGGCTACACCTTC
TRBJ1-2,TRBV25-1,TRBD1,.,CASRGTGKHGYTF,TGTGCCAGCAGGGGGACAGGGAAGCATGGCTACACCTTC
TRBJ1-1,TRBV7-6,.,.,CASSPGGDTEAFF,TGTGCCAGCAGTCCGGGGGGGGACACTGAAGCTTTCTTT
TRBJ2-3,TRBV10-3,.,.,CAIRSGETGIGPDTQYF,TGTGCCATCCGGTCAGGAGAGACGGGGATTGGCCCAGATACGCAGTATTTT
TRBJ2-2,TRBV7-9,TRBD2,.,CASSSSGNTGELFF,TGTGCCAGCAGCTCTAGCGGAAACACCGGGGAGCTGTTTTTT